The 4 T cell receptor beta chains reported below all come from one sample, sequenced in a study of T cells in Graves' hyperthyroidism and ophthalmopathy. The investigators amplified TCR beta CDR3 regions from RNA transcripts. The HTBI set primed first-round TCR CDR3 RT-PCR. TCRdb reanalysed the multiplex PCR reads using MiXCR and keeps one entry per CDR3 protein. In the table there are about 480,000 distinct CDR3 sequences, approximately 25% of which are singletons. Input material: blood. The receptors shown here come from a woman in her 30s with Graves' ophthalmopathy.

In its sample, this clonotype was seen many times. This chain uses TRBV2 with TRBJ1-3; no clear D. This CDR3 is built from 13 residues. The germline V and J ends were trimmed by 6 bases and 4 bases, with 10 bases remaining between them. CDR1 SNHLY and CDR2 FYNNEI come from the germline V gene. The CDR3 is CASRARTGNTIYF. CDR3 DNA: TGTGCCAGCAGGGCCCGGACGGGAAACACCATATATTTT.

This clonotype was found many times. This rearrangement joins TRBV6-1 to TRBJ1-1; 8 nucleotides match TRBD1. V lost 4 bases, J lost 1 base, and 8 bases stayed unmatched. The CDR3 spans 16 residues. Germline V gene lookup returns CDR1 MNHNS and CDR2 SASEGT. Here the CDR3 reads CASSASNRGRNTEAFF. The CDR3 coding sequence is TGTGCCAGCAGTGCCTCCAACAGGGGGAGGAACACTGAAGCTTTCTTT.

This clonotype was seen more than once but under ten times. This chain links TRBV6-2 or TRBV6-3 with TRBJ1-5; a weak D match, TRBD1 (6 bases). This CDR3 spans 15 amino acids. The V end lost 2 bases, the J end lost 6 bases, and 14 bases lay between the germline ends. Germline CDR1 MNHEY, CDR2 SVGEGT. CDR3 nucleotide sequence: TGTGCCAGCAGTTACGCACAGGGCTCGTTTCAGCCCCAGCATTTT. It encodes CASSYAQGSFQPQHF.

The chain uses TRBV30 and TRBJ2-5; TRBD1 or TRBD2 may be the D gene (6 bases each). CDR3 length: 14 residues. Germline V gene sequence: CDR1 GTSNPN, CDR2 SVGIG (reference sequence). With 0 bases removed from V and 2 bases from J, the gap between germline ends came to 10 bases. This chain's CDR3 is CAWSVSGAQETQYF. CDR3 in DNA: TGTGCCTGGAGTGTATCGGGGGCGCAAGAGACCCAGTACTTC.